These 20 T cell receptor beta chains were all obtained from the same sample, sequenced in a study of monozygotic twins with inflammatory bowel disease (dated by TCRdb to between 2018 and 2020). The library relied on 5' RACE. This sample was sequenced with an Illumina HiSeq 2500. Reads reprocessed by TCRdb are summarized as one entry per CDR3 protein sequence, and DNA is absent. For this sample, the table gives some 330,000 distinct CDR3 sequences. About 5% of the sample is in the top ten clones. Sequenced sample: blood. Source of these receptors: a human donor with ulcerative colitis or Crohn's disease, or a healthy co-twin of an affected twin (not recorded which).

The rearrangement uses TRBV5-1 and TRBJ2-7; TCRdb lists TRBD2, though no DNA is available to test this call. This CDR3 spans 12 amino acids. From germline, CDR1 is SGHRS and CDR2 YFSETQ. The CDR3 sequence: CASAAGDYEQYF.

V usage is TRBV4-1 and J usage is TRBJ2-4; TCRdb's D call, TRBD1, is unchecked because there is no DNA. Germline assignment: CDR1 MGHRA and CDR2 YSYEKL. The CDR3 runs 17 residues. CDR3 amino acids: CASSQDSAFPGLDIQYF.

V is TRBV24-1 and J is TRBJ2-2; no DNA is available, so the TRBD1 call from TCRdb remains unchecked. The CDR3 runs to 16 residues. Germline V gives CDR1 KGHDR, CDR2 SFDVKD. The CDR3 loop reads CATSDPGQGAAGELFF.

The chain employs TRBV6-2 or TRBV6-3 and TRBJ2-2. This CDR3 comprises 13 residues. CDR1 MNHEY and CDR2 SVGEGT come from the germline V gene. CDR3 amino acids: CASSQETPIELFF.

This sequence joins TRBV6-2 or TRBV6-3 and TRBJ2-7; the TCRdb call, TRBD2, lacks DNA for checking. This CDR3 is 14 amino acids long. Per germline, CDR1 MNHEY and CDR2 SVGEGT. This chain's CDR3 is CATTMERGTYEQYF.

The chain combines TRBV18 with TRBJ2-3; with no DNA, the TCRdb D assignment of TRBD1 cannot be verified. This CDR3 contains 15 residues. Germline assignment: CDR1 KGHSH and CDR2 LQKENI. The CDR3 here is CASSYQDSSTDTQYF.

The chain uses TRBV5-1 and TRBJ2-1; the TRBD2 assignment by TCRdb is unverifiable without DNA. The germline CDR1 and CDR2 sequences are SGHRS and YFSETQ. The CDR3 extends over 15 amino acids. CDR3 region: CASSPSGRIYNEQFF.

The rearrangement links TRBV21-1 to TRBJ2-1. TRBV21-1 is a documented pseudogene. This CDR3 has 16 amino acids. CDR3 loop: CASSKSGKLPYNEQFF.

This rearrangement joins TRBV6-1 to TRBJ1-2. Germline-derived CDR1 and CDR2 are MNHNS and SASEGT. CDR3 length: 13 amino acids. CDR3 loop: CASSVSKNYGYTF.

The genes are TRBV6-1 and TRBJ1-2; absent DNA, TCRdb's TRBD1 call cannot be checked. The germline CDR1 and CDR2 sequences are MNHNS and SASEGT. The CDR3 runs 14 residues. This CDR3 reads CASRRDSPNYGYTF.

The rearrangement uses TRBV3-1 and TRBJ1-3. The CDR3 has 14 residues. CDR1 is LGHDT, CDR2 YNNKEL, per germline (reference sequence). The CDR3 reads CASSQEDRGNTIYF.

The CDR3 sequence is CSVYERTDYEQYF. The V and J genes are TRBV29-1 and TRBJ2-7; there is no DNA to check the TCRdb D call of TRBD1. Germline CDR1 SQVTM, CDR2 ANQGSEA. The CDR3 runs to 13 residues.

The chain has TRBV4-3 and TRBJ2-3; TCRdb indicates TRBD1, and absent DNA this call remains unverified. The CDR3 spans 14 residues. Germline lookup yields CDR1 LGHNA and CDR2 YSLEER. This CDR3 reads CASSHEIQAHTQYF.

The CDR3 reads CASSPSGLNYNEQFF. The V call is TRBV7-9, the J call TRBJ2-1. The germline V gene has CDR1 SEHNR and CDR2 FQNEAQ (reference sequence). The CDR3 extends over 15 amino acids.

The chain's CDR3 is CASSYVGGTNEKLFF. The chain carries TRBV7-2 and TRBJ1-4. This CDR3 spans 15 amino acids. The germline V gene encodes CDR1 SGHTA and CDR2 FQGNSA.

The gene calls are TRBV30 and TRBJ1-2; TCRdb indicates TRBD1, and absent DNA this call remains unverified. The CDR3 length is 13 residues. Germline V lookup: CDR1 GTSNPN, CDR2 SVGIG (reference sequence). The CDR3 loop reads CAWRVPGAYGYTF.

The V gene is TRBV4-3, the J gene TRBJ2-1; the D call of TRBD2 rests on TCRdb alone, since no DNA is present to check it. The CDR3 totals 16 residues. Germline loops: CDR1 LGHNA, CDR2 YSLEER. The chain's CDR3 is CASSQDEAGGYNEQFF.

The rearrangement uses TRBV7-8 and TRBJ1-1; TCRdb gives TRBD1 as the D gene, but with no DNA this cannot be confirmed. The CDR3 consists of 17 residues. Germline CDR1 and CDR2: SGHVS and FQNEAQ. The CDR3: CASSSMATGRGRGVAFF. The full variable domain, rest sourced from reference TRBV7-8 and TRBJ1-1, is GAGVSQSPRYKVAKRGQDVALRCDPISGHVSLFWYQQALGQGPEFLTYFQNEAQLDKSGLPSDRFFAERPEGSVSTLKIQRTQQEDSAVYLCASSSMATGRGRGVAFFGQGTRLTVV.

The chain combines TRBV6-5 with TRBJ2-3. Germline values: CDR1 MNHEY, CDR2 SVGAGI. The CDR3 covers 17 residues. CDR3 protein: CASSYSDYPTSTDTQYF.

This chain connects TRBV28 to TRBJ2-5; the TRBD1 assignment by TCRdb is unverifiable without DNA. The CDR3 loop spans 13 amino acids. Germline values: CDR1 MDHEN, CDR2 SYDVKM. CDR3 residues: CATRRQGQETQYF.